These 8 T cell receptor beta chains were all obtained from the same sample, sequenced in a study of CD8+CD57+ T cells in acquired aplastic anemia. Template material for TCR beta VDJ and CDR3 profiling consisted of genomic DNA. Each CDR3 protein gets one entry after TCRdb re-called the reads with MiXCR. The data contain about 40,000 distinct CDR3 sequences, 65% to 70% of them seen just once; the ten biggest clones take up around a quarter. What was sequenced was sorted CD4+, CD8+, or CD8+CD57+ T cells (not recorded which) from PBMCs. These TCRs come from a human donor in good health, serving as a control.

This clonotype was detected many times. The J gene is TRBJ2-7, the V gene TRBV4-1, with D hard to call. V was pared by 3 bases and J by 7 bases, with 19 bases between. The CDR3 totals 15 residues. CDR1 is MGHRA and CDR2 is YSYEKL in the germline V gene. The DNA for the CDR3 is TGCGCCAGCAGCCATACGACAAGTAACCCTGGGGAGCAGTACTTC. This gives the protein CASSHTTSNPGEQYF.

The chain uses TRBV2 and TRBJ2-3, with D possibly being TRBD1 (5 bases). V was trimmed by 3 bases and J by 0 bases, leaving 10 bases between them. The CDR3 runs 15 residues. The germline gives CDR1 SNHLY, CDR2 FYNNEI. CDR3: CASSEVTASTDTQYF. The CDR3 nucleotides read TGTGCCAGCAGTGAGGTGACAGCAAGCACAGATACGCAGTATTTT. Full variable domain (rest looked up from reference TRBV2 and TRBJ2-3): EPEVTQTPSHQVTQMGQEVILRCVPISNHLYFYWYRQILGQKVEFLVSFYNNEISEKSEIFDDQFSVERPDGSNFTLKIRSTKLEDSAMYFCASSEVTASTDTQYFGPGTRLTVL.

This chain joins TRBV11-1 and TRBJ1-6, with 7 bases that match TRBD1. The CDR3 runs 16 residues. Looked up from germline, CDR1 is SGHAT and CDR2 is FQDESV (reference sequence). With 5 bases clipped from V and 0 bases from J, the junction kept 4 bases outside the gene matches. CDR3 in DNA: TGTGCCAGCAGCCAACAGGGGAGCTCCTATAATTCACCCCTCCACTTT. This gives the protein CASSQQGSSYNSPLHF.

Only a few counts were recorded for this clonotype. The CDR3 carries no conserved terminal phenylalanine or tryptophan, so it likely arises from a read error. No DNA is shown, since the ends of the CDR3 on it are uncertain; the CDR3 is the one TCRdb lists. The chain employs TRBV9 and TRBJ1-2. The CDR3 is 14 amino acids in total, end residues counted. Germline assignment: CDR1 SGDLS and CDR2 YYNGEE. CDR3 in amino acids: CASSVAAVGYGYTL.

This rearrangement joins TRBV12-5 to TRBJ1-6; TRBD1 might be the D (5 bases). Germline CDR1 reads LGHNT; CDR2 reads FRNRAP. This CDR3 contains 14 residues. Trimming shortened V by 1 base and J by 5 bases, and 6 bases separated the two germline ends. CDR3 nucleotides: TGTGCTAGTGGTTTGGCAGGGCATAATTCACCCCTCCACTTT. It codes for CASGLAGHNSPLHF.

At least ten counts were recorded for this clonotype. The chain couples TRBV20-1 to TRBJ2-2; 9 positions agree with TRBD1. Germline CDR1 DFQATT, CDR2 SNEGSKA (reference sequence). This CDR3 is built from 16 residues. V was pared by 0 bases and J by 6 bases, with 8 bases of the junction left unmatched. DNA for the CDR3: TGCAGTGCTAGAGAGGGGGGGACAGGGTTCTCCGGGGAGCTGTTTTTT. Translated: CSAREGGTGFSGELFF.

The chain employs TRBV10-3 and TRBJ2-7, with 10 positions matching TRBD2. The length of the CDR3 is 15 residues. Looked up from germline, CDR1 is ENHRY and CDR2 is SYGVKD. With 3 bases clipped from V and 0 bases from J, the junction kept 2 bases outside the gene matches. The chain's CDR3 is CAISDTSGASYEQYF. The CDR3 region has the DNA TGTGCCATCAGTGACACTAGCGGGGCCTCCTACGAGCAGTACTTC.

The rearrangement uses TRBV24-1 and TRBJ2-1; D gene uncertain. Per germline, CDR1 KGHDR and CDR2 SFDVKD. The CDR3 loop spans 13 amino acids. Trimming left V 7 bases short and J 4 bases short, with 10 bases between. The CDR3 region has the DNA TGTGCCACCAGCCCCGGGCAGTACAATGAGCAGTTCTTC. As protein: CATSPGQYNEQFF.